Presented here are 16 T cell receptor beta chains from one specimen sequenced in a study of PD-1 blockade in classical Hodgkin lymphoma. Sequenced by immunoSEQ multiplex PCR; TCRdb stores in-frame clones only, minus some. The repertoire includes some 21,000 clones, about 82% of them detected once, and roughly 16% sits in the top ten. With no exception, relapse followed autologous stem cell transplantation in all patients, and brentuximab vedotin exposure varied. The source material was peripheral blood mononuclear cells (PBMCs), sampled before the second cycle of nivolumab. These receptors were taken from a human donor with classical Hodgkin lymphoma.

This clone has just a few counts. The V and J genes are TRBV27 and TRBJ2-7; TRBD1 matches 7 bases. V lost 8 bases to trimming and J lost 4 bases; unmatched junction nucleotides: 17. The CDR3 totals 16 residues. The V gene's germline CDR1 is MNHEY and CDR2 SMNVEV (reference sequence). As DNA, the CDR3 is TGTGCCAGCCATAAGGGGACAGTAGAGTGGGAATACGAGCAGTACTTC. Its protein is CASHKGTVEWEYEQYF.

The chain recombines TRBV18 with TRBJ2-2, with D tentatively TRBD2 (6 bases). Trimming stripped 2 bases from V and 2 bases from J, with 9 bases between. The germline V gene has CDR1 KGHSH and CDR2 LQKENI. The length of the CDR3 is 15 residues. The CDR3 sequence is CASSPVGTNTGELFF. CDR3 DNA: TGTGCCAGCTCACCAGTTGGGACTAACACCGGGGAGCTGTTTTTT.

This clone is a singleton in its sample. The chain carries TRBV19 and TRBJ1-5; D not certain. CDR3 length: 14 amino acids. Trimming removed 3 bases from V and 5 bases from J, with 11 bases in between. The germline V gene encodes CDR1 LNHDA and CDR2 SQIVND (reference sequence). The CDR3 sequence: CASSIMGLDQPQHF. The CDR3 bases are TGTGCCAGTAGTATTATGGGTCTAGATCAGCCCCAGCATTTT.

In nucleotides, the CDR3 is TGTGCCAGTAGTGTCTTCGGGACAGGGGCCTACGAGCAGTACTTC. It encodes CASSVFGTGAYEQYF. The chain uses TRBV19 and TRBJ2-7; the match to TRBD1 covers 10 bases. Trimming took 5 bases from V and 2 from J; bases not matched to a gene: 6. Germline values: CDR1 LNHDA, CDR2 SQIVND (reference sequence). The CDR3 is made up of 15 amino acids.

The V call is TRBV28, the J call TRBJ2-2; 7 bases match TRBD1. V lost 4 bases and J lost 1; bases outside the gene matches: 12. The CDR3 consists of 18 residues. Germline-derived CDR1 and CDR2 are MDHEN and SYDVKM. Here the CDR3 DNA reads TGTGCCAGCAGTTGGTACAGGGGAACTCAGGGGAACACCGGGGAGCTGTTTTTT. It translates to CASSWYRGTQGNTGELFF.

The chain links TRBV27 to TRBJ1-1, with 7 bases matching TRBD1. Germline CDR1 reads MNHEY; CDR2 reads SMNVEV (reference sequence). V shed 6 bases and J 1 base; nucleotides not matched to a gene: 2. This CDR3 is built from 13 residues. The CDR3 loop reads CASSRDRNTEAFF. CDR3 DNA sequence: TGTGCCAGCAGCCGGGACAGGAACACTGAAGCTTTCTTT.

The CDR3 region has the DNA TGCGCCAGCAGACTAGCGCCTCGCTCCTACAATGAGCAGTTCTTC. Protein: CASRLAPRSYNEQFF. This chain connects TRBV4-1 to TRBJ2-1; 7 bases fit TRBD2. With V trimmed by 6 bases and J by 0 bases, 5 bases remained unmatched. In germline, CDR1 is MGHRA, CDR2 YSYEKL. The CDR3 sequence is 15 residues long.

The V and J genes are TRBV6-5 and TRBJ2-7; D uncertain. The V and J ends lost 2 bases and 2 bases respectively, with 1 base between them. The CDR3 runs to 11 residues. Germline lookup yields CDR1 MNHEY and CDR2 SVGAGI. The CDR3 region is CASSYAYEQYF. Here the CDR3 DNA reads TGTGCCAGCAGTTACGCCTACGAGCAGTACTTC.

This clone was detected only once. The J gene is TRBJ2-2, the V gene TRBV25-1, with a weak D call TRBD1 (6 bases). V lost 3 bases and J 1 base, leaving 9 bases between the germline ends. CDR3 length equals 15 residues. Germline V CDR1 and CDR2: MGHDK, SYGVNS. This CDR3 is CASSDETGNTGELFF. The CDR3 DNA follows: TGTGCCAGCAGTGACGAGACAGGGAACACCGGGGAGCTGTTTTTT.

As regards this clone: Other DNA sequences within the sample encode an identical CDR3. This rearrangement joins TRBV4-3 to TRBJ2-3; 9 bases are a match to TRBD2. CDR3 size: 19 residues. V was clipped by 3 bases and J by 2 bases; unmatched bases: 15. From germline, CDR1 is LGHNA and CDR2 YSLEER. The CDR3 nucleotides are TGCGCCAGCAGCCAGGAGATGGGGCAGGTAGCGGGAGTCACAGATACGCAGTATTTT. Protein sequence: CASSQEMGQVAGVTDTQYF.

The gene calls are TRBV7-8 and TRBJ2-1; TRBD2 matches at 15 bases. The CDR3 has 16 amino acids. V was clipped by 7 bases and J by 8 bases; unmatched bases: 9. Germline V gives CDR1 SGHVS, CDR2 FQNEAQ. CDR3 nucleotides: TGTGCCAGCACCAAAGGACTAGCGGGGGGGCCCCATGAGCAGTTCTTC. As protein: CASTKGLAGGPHEQFF.

This chain links TRBV30 with TRBJ2-3; D is unresolved. Germline V gene sequence: CDR1 GTSNPN, CDR2 SVGIG (reference sequence). Trimming shortened V by 2 bases and J by 5 bases, and 5 bases separated the two germline ends. This CDR3 contains 11 residues. Here the CDR3 reads CAWSTGDTQYF. The CDR3 DNA is TGTGCCTGGAGTACGGGAGATACGCAGTATTTT.

Note on this clone: The germline gene is not matched at one end of the junction; a read error may be the cause. The chain has TRBV5-4 and TRBJ1-3; D gene ambiguous. The CDR3 extends over 14 amino acids. Germline loops: CDR1 SGHNT, CDR2 YYREEE (reference sequence). The CDR3 is CASSQDRFRNTIYF. The CDR3 nucleotides read TGCGCCAGCAGCCAAGATCGATTTCGAAACACCATATATTTT.

The gene calls are TRBV5-1 and TRBJ2-1, with 9 positions matching TRBD1. From germline, CDR1 is SGHRS and CDR2 YFSETQ. The CDR3 spans 16 residues. Trimming removed 3 bases from V and 7 bases from J; junction bases left unmatched: 11. The CDR3 DNA follows: TGCGCCAGCAGCTCCGATTCAGGACAGGGGTGGAATGAGCAGTTCTTC. This sequence encodes CASSSDSGQGWNEQFF.

This clone was seen just once. CDR3 DNA sequence: TGTGCCAGCAGTGAGGCAGGGGGATCCTATAATTCACCCCTCCACTTT. It codes for CASSEAGGSYNSPLHF. The chain is built from TRBV6-1 and TRBJ1-6; TRBD1 agrees at 7 bases. The CDR3 covers 16 residues. Germline-derived CDR1 and CDR2 are MNHNS and SASEGT. With V trimmed by 3 bases and J by 1 base, 3 bases remained unmatched.

This clone is categorized as medium-sized. In the same sample, other DNA sequences code for this CDR3. The rearrangement links TRBV30 to TRBJ1-6; D might be TRBD1 (5 bases). V was cut by 5 bases and J by 4 bases, with 9 bases left in between. The length of the CDR3 is 13 residues. Per the germline V gene, CDR1 is GTSNPN and CDR2 is SVGIG (reference sequence). CDR3 protein: CAWGNRYNSPLHF. CDR3 DNA sequence: TGTGCCTGGGGTAACAGGTATAATTCACCCCTCCACTTT.